What follows are 28 T cell receptor beta chains derived from one specimen sequenced in a study of technical replicates of blood from a few donors. The data were produced by immunoSEQ multiplex PCR, yet TCRdb's version contains in-frame clones alone and is incomplete. This table has fewer than 90,000 clones, approximately 92% appearing once. Sequencing used T cells isolated from PBMCs. These receptors originate from a human donor in good health.

The V gene is TRBV5-1, the J gene TRBJ2-2, with D perhaps matching TRBD2 (6 bases). The V end lost 3 bases, the J end lost 2 bases, and 11 bases lay between the germline ends. The CDR3 spans 15 residues. Germline V CDR1 and CDR2: SGHRS, YFSETQ. DNA of the CDR3: TGCGCCAGCAGCTCCGGGACTCTCAACACCGGGGAGCTGTTTTTT. The encoded protein is CASSSGTLNTGELFF.

V is TRBV4-1 and J is TRBJ2-1; no definite D call. The CDR3 sequence is 13 residues long. Germline assignment: CDR1 MGHRA and CDR2 YSYEKL. Between the trimmed V and J ends, which lost 5 bases and 2 bases, there was a span of 7 bases. The CDR3 nucleotides read TGCGCCAGCAGCTCCCGGGCCTACAATGAGCAGTTCTTC. Encoded protein: CASSSRAYNEQFF.

V is TRBV28 and J is TRBJ1-4, with a weak D call TRBD1 (5 bases). Germline lookup yields CDR1 MDHEN and CDR2 SYDVKM. Deletions cut 4 bases from V and 11 bases from J, with 17 bases between. CDR3 length: 14 residues. The CDR3 nucleotides are TGTGCCAGCAGTTCGACAGTCAGTCGAGATAAACTGTTTTTT. This translates into CASSSTVSRDKLFF.

The rearrangement joins TRBV6-1 to TRBJ2-1; 15 bases map to TRBD2. The CDR3 sequence is 17 residues long. CDR1 and CDR2 from the germline V gene are MNHNS and SASEGT. V was pared by 0 bases and J by 6 bases, with 3 bases of the junction left unmatched. The CDR3 sequence: CASSEAWTSGRANEQFF. The CDR3 nucleotides are TGTGCCAGCAGTGAAGCGTGGACTAGCGGGAGGGCCAATGAGCAGTTCTTC.

The chain employs TRBV18 and TRBJ2-2; D remains ambiguous. The CDR3 extends over 15 amino acids. Germline V gene sequence: CDR1 KGHSH, CDR2 LQKENI. V was cut by 3 bases and J by 9 bases, with 17 bases left in between. The CDR3 sequence is CASSPSAGVFRELFF. CDR3 nucleotide sequence: TGTGCCAGCTCACCGTCGGCCGGAGTCTTTAGGGAGCTGTTTTTT.

This chain joins TRBV6-1 and TRBJ2-3; D gene uncertain. Germline V gene data show CDR1 as MNHNS and CDR2 as SASEGT. The CDR3 totals 14 residues. Trimming left V 1 base short and J 2 bases short, with 7 bases between. CDR3 bases: TGTGCCAGCAGTGAAGGTCAACACACAGATACGCAGTATTTT. This translates into CASSEGQHTDTQYF.

The sample holds one count of this clone. The genes are TRBV19 and TRBJ2-1, with a tentative D call TRBD2 (5 bases). In germline, CDR1 is LNHDA, CDR2 SQIVND (reference sequence). The CDR3 contains 17 residues. Trimming shortened V by 6 bases and J by 6 bases, and 24 bases separated the two germline ends. CDR3 region: CASRMPSPSSLGNEQFF. The CDR3 DNA reads as TGTGCCAGTAGGATGCCATCCCCTAGCTCTTTGGGCAATGAGCAGTTCTTC.

The genes are TRBV5-1 and TRBJ2-3; maybe TRBD1 (6 bases). V was clipped by 0 bases and J by 2 bases, with 7 bases between them. This CDR3 has 14 amino acids. Germline-derived CDR1 and CDR2 are SGHRS and YFSETQ. CDR3 DNA: TGCGCCAGCAGCTTGGCAGGGGCCACAGATACGCAGTATTTT. Protein product: CASSLAGATDTQYF.

This rearrangement joins TRBV30 to TRBJ2-7; D remains ambiguous. V lost 0 bases, J lost 4 bases, and 10 bases lay in between. The CDR3 extends over 13 amino acids. The germline V gene has CDR1 GTSNPN and CDR2 SVGIG (reference sequence). The CDR3 sequence: CAWSVSYRYEQYF. As DNA, the CDR3 is TGTGCCTGGAGTGTGTCTTACAGATACGAGCAGTACTTC.

This chain links TRBV10-3 with TRBJ2-5; perhaps TRBD1 as D (5 bases). Germline-derived CDR1 and CDR2 are ENHRY and SYGVKD. The CDR3 sequence is 14 residues long. The ends were cut back, 8 bases at V and 5 bases at J, with 18 bases in the middle. In DNA form, the CDR3 reads TGTGCCATCTCAGATCCAGGGTTGGGGGAGACCCAGTACTTC. Translated, it gives CAISDPGLGETQYF.

In DNA, the CDR3 is TGCGCCAGCAGCTTGGCCGGAGGGGCCTACGAGCAGTACTTC. Its translation is CASSLAGGAYEQYF. This sequence joins TRBV5-1 and TRBJ2-7, with D tentatively TRBD2 (6 bases). The CDR3 length is 14 residues. Trimming shortened V by 0 bases and J by 2 bases, and 9 bases separated the two germline ends. CDR1 SGHRS and CDR2 YFSETQ come from the germline V gene.

The chain employs TRBV7-2 and TRBJ1-3, with TRBD1 matching 8 bases. The junction had 7 bases not matched to a gene; V was cut back by 4 bases and J by 2 bases. Germline CDR1 is SGHTA and CDR2 is FQGNSA. The CDR3 sequence is 16 residues long. CDR3 in amino acids: CASSSGQGIAGNTIYF. CDR3 DNA: TGTGCCAGCAGCTCCGGACAGGGTATAGCTGGAAACACCATATATTTT.

CDR3 loop: CASSVRTSGPYNEQFF. CDR3 DNA sequence: TGTGCCAGCAGCGTGAGGACTAGCGGACCCTACAATGAGCAGTTCTTC. This sequence joins TRBV7-9 and TRBJ2-1; 10 nucleotides agree with TRBD2. CDR3 length: 16 residues. CDR1 and CDR2 from the germline V gene are SEHNR and FQNEAQ (reference sequence). J was trimmed by 2 bases and V by 5 bases; bases with no gene match: 6.

This clone occurred once. The V call is TRBV7-2, the J call TRBJ2-7; no clear D gene. Per the germline V gene, CDR1 is SGHTA and CDR2 is FQGNSA. Trimming took off 1 base at V and 1 base at J, with 8 bases between the two ends. The CDR3 length is 14 residues. Here the CDR3 reads CASSLVSSSYEQYF. CDR3 nucleotide sequence: TGTGCCAGCAGCTTAGTTTCGTCGTCCTACGAGCAGTACTTC.

The V call is TRBV7-9, the J call TRBJ1-1; TRBD1 matches 7 bases. Germline-derived CDR1 and CDR2 are SEHNR and FQNEAQ (reference sequence). Germline trimming cut 2 bases from V and 0 bases from J; bases unmatched to any gene: 6. This CDR3 has 16 residues. The chain's CDR3 is CASSLRQGSMNTEAFF. Here the CDR3 DNA reads TGTGCCAGCAGCTTAAGACAGGGATCTATGAACACTGAAGCTTTCTTT.

The V and J genes are TRBV7-2 and TRBJ2-3; D is unresolved. The V and J ends lost 4 bases and 5 bases respectively, with 7 bases between them. CDR3 length: 12 amino acids. Looked up from germline, CDR1 is SGHTA and CDR2 is FQGNSA. The CDR3 region has the DNA TGTGCCAGCAGCTATCACTTAGATACGCAGTATTTT. As protein: CASSYHLDTQYF.

The J gene is TRBJ1-1, the V gene TRBV7-8; maybe TRBD1 (6 bases). CDR1 is SGHVS and CDR2 is FQNEAQ in the germline V gene. The CDR3 runs 14 residues. The ends were cut back, 4 bases at V and 5 bases at J, with 14 bases in the middle. As DNA, the CDR3 is TGTGCCAGCAGCTATCGACAGGAACAAACTGAAGCTTTCTTT. This codes for CASSYRQEQTEAFF.

The rearrangement uses TRBV7-9 and TRBJ2-2; 8 bases are shared with TRBD2. Germline-derived CDR1 and CDR2 are SEHNR and FQNEAQ (reference sequence). V shed 4 bases and J 4 bases; nucleotides not matched to a gene: 5. The CDR3 loop spans 15 amino acids. Written as DNA, the CDR3 is TGTGCCAGCAGCTGGGGACTAGTTCCCACCGGGGAGCTGTTTTTT. It codes for CASSWGLVPTGELFF.

This rearrangement joins TRBV6-6 to TRBJ1-4; the D gene is possibly TRBD1 (6 bases). The CDR3 length is 15 residues. Trimming pared 1 base from V and 7 bases from J, leaving 13 bases between. Germline CDR1 and CDR2: MNHNY and SVGAGI (reference sequence). The CDR3 DNA is TGTGCCAGCAGTTACTTGTCAGGGGACACTGAAAAACTGTTTTTT. It is translated as CASSYLSGDTEKLFF.

This CDR3 reads CASSKAGGDRETQYF. The CDR3 DNA sequence: TGTGCCAGCAGCAAGGCAGGGGGCGATCGAGAGACCCAGTACTTC. The chain recombines TRBV28 with TRBJ2-5, with 8 bases lining up with TRBD1. The V gene's germline CDR1 is MDHEN and CDR2 SYDVKM. Trimming at V came to 6 bases and at J to 4 bases, leaving 10 bases not matched to a gene. The CDR3 runs 15 residues.

This clone was seen once. The chain couples TRBV11-3 to TRBJ2-5; 7 bases line up with TRBD1. Germline V lookup: CDR1 SGHNT, CDR2 YENEEA. This CDR3 comprises 15 residues. V trimming: 0 bases; J trimming: 5 bases; junction bases outside the gene matches: 6. In nucleotides, the CDR3 is TGTGCCAGCAGCTTAGACTCGACAGGGCGCGAGACCCAGTACTTC. This translates into CASSLDSTGRETQYF.

The chain joins TRBV5-1 to TRBJ2-3; 11 bases match TRBD1. The CDR3 is made up of 14 amino acids. CDR1 and CDR2 (germline): SGHRS, YFSETQ. The V segment lost 3 bases and the J segment 5 bases; nucleotides outside the gene matches: 2. The CDR3 DNA reads as TGCGCCAGCAGCTGGGACAGGGGGGTAGATACGCAGTATTTT. This codes for CASSWDRGVDTQYF. The whole variable domain, remainder taken from reference TRBV5-1 and TRBJ2-3, is KAGVTQTPRYLIKTRGQQVTLSCSPISGHRSVSWYQQTPGQGLQFLFEYFSETQRNKGNFPGRFSGRQFSNSRSEMNVSTLELGDSALYLCASSWDRGVDTQYFGPGTRLTVL.

V and J are TRBV19 and TRBJ2-1; 12 positions agree with TRBD2. J was trimmed by 10 bases and V by 4 bases; bases with no gene match: 8. The CDR3 loop spans 15 amino acids. Per germline, CDR1 LNHDA and CDR2 SQIVND (reference sequence). CDR3 DNA sequence: TGTGCCAGTAGTAGGAGACTAGCGGGAGAGGAAGAGCAGTTCTTC. It codes for CASSRRLAGEEEQFF.

The sample holds a few counts of this clone. The rearrangement links TRBV6-5 to TRBJ1-5; 10 nucleotides agree with TRBD1. Trimming took 5 bases from V and 5 from J; bases not matched to a gene: 6. CDR1 is MNHEY and CDR2 is SVGAGI in the germline V gene. The CDR3 length is 15 residues. CDR3 coding DNA: TGTGCCAGCAGTCCGCCGGGACAGGGGCATCAGCCCCAGCATTTT. As protein: CASSPPGQGHQPQHF.

The chain carries TRBV5-1 and TRBJ1-5; 8 bases align to TRBD1. The CDR3 consists of 14 residues. The germline V gene encodes CDR1 SGHRS and CDR2 YFSETQ. The ends lost 4 bases at V and 2 bases at J; junction bases unmatched: 2. In nucleotides, the CDR3 is TGCGCCAGCAGCAAGACAGGGGGCAATCAGCCCCAGCATTTT. It translates to CASSKTGGNQPQHF.

In this sample, this clone turned up a few times. Other DNA sequences in this sample translate to the same CDR3. This chain links TRBV9 with TRBJ1-1, with 7 bases matching TRBD1. Germline loops: CDR1 SGDLS, CDR2 YYNGEE. The CDR3 totals 13 residues. Unmatched junction bases numbered 5, after V lost 4 bases and J lost 5 bases. The CDR3 region is CASSPTGVTEAFF. In DNA form, the CDR3 reads TGTGCCAGCAGCCCAACAGGGGTAACTGAAGCTTTCTTT.

The V call is TRBV7-2, the J call TRBJ2-5; TRBD2 is a possible D gene (7 bases). Germline CDR1 is SGHTA and CDR2 is FQGNSA. CDR3 length: 17 residues. Trimming took off 4 bases at V and 5 bases at J, with 23 bases between the two ends. The CDR3 nucleotides read TGTGCCAGCAGCTGGGGGGCGGGAGACCCCCGGGGGGAGACCCAGTACTTC. Amino acids: CASSWGAGDPRGETQYF.

The V gene is TRBV19, the J gene TRBJ1-2; 8 bases line up with TRBD1. The CDR3 has 13 amino acids. Germline CDR1 is LNHDA and CDR2 is SQIVND (reference sequence). J gave up 3 bases and V 8 bases, and 5 bases lay outside the gene matches. CDR3 sequence (DNA): TGTGCCAGTGCGGACAGGGTTGACTATGGCTACACCTTC. Translation gives CASADRVDYGYTF.